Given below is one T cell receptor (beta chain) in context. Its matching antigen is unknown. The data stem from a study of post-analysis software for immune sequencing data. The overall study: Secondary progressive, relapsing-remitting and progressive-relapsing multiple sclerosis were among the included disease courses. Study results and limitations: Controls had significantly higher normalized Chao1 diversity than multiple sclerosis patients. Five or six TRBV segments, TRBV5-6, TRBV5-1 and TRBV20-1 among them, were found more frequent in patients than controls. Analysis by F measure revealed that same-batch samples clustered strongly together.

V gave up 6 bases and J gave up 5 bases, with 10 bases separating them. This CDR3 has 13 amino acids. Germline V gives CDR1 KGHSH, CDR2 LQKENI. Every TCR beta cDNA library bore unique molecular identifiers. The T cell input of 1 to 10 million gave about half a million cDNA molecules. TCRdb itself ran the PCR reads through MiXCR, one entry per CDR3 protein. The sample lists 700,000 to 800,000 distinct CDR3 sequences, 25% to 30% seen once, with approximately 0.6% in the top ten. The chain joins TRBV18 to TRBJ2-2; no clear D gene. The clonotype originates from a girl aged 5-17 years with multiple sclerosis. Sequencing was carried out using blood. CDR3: CASSDRKTGELFF. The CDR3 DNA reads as TGTGCCAGCTCGGACCGTAAGACCGGGGAGCTGTTTTTT.